This TCR beta chain stems from a study of human T cells and chemical hapten exposure. TCRdb re-derived calls from the RACE reads in MiXCR, one entry per CDR3 protein. The sample lists roughly 36,000 distinct CDR3 sequences; 10% were seen once. The time point denotes: pre-sensitization, week 0. The treatment is: therapeutic diphenylcyclopropenone sensitization with weekly scalp DPC. From whole blood left unfractionated, total RNA was extracted. Sequenced material: whole blood, taken in connection with sensitization to the hapten diphenylcyclopropenone (DPC). The receptor comes from a man aged 45-65 years with alopecia areata. Some clones in this sample may be carry-over from other donors' samples.

The CDR3 DNA follows: TGTGCCAGCAGAGGCAGGGGGCGAATTGAAGCAGAGACCCAGTACTTC. Its protein product is CASRGRGRIEAETQYF. The chain has TRBV28 and TRBJ2-5; TRBD1 aligns across 8 bases. Germline V gene lookup returns CDR1 MDHEN and CDR2 SYDVKM. Trimming at V came to 6 bases and at J to 4 bases, leaving 13 bases not matched to a gene. The CDR3 spans 16 residues.